Shown below are 25 T cell receptor beta chains from a single sample sequenced in a study of T cells after posttransplantation cyclophosphamide. Sequencing was performed with immunoSEQ multiplex PCR; in TCRdb, only in-frame clones are kept and a portion is missing. The table includes 25,000 to 30,000 clones, 86% detected once. Sequenced material: PBMCs. These TCRs come from a man in his fifties.

The chain is built from TRBV30 and TRBJ2-7; D gene uncertain. CDR3 length equals 12 residues. V was pared by 2 bases and J by 0 bases, with 5 bases between. CDR1 GTSNPN and CDR2 SVGIG come from the germline V gene (reference sequence). CDR3 sequence reads: CAWSWSSYEQYF. CDR3 DNA: TGTGCCTGGAGTTGGAGCTCCTACGAGCAGTACTTC.

The CDR3 here is CSVEDLPPRDAFF. CDR3 nucleotides: TGCAGCGTTGAAGATCTCCCCCCGCGGGACGCTTTCTTT. The chain employs TRBV29-1 and TRBJ1-1; D perhaps matches TRBD1 (5 bases). V lost 0 bases and J lost 11, with 16 bases in between. Germline CDR1 reads SQVTM; CDR2 reads ANQGSEA. The CDR3 consists of 13 residues.

The rearrangement joins TRBV28 to TRBJ1-1; a possible D gene is TRBD1 (5 bases). The germline V gene has CDR1 MDHEN and CDR2 SYDVKM. CDR3 length: 16 amino acids. Between the trimmed V and J ends, which lost 5 bases and 0 bases, there was a span of 16 bases. The CDR3 nucleotides are TGTGCCAGCAGTCTGGTCGGAGGGGCGTTGAACACTGAAGCTTTCTTT. It encodes CASSLVGGALNTEAFF.

The rearrangement joins TRBV5-1 to TRBJ2-2; D remains ambiguous. The length of the CDR3 is 12 residues. Trimming pared 7 bases from V and 1 base from J, leaving 5 bases between. The germline V gene encodes CDR1 SGHRS and CDR2 YFSETQ. The CDR3 region is CASQENTGELFF. The CDR3 DNA reads TGCGCCAGCCAGGAGAACACCGGGGAGCTGTTTTTT.

V and J are TRBV29-1 and TRBJ2-1; 8 positions match TRBD2. The V gene's germline CDR1 is SQVTM and CDR2 ANQGSEA. V dropped 8 bases and J dropped 9; count of bases not matched to a gene: 15. The CDR3 length is 14 residues. In nucleotides, the CDR3 is TGCAGCTCTCAGCGGGAGACGGGGTGGAGTGAGCAGTTCTTC. Translating it yields CSSQRETGWSEQFF.

This chain joins TRBV5-1 and TRBJ2-1; D perhaps matches TRBD2 (7 bases). The CDR3 is made up of 15 amino acids. Trimming pared 0 bases from V and 9 bases from J, leaving 16 bases between. The germline gives CDR1 SGHRS, CDR2 YFSETQ. CDR3 coding DNA: TGCGCCAGCAGCTTGGTACAGGGTGGGGAGGGTGAGCAGTTCTTC. The encoded protein is CASSLVQGGEGEQFF.

The gene calls are TRBV15 and TRBJ2-1; TRBD1 aligns across 9 bases. The CDR3 extends over 16 amino acids. The germline V gene has CDR1 LNHNV and CDR2 YYDKDF (reference sequence). The ends lost 0 bases at V and 6 bases at J; junction bases unmatched: 6. CDR3: CATSRDQGQGSNEQFF. The CDR3 bases are TGTGCCACCAGCAGAGATCAGGGACAGGGTTCCAATGAGCAGTTCTTC.

The chain employs TRBV19 and TRBJ2-1; the D gene is possibly TRBD2 (6 bases). CDR1 is LNHDA and CDR2 is SQIVND in the germline V gene (reference sequence). CDR3 length: 15 amino acids. V lost 1 base, J lost 4 bases, and 11 bases lay in between. In DNA form, the CDR3 reads TGTGCCAGTAGTATAGCTCTAGCGCCGTACAATGAGCAGTTCTTC. It specifies CASSIALAPYNEQFF.

CDR3 protein: CANKDRNTEAFF. DNA for the CDR3: TGTGCCAACAAAGACAGGAACACTGAAGCTTTCTTT. The chain has TRBV5-4 and TRBJ1-1; D may be TRBD1 (5 bases). The CDR3 is 12 residues long. Trimming pared 9 bases from V and 1 base from J, leaving 10 bases between. CDR1 is SGHNT and CDR2 is YYREEE in the germline V gene (reference sequence).

This chain uses TRBV2 with TRBJ2-5; the D is unclear. CDR3 length equals 12 residues. With 5 bases removed from V and 0 bases from J, the gap between germline ends came to 4 bases. The germline gives CDR1 SNHLY, CDR2 FYNNEI. The CDR3 spells CASSLNQETQYF. The CDR3 nucleotides read TGTGCCAGCAGTTTAAACCAAGAGACCCAGTACTTC.

The J gene is TRBJ2-7, the V gene TRBV7-8, with 12 positions matching TRBD2. Germline CDR1 SGHVS, CDR2 FQNEAQ. The V gene end was trimmed by 5 bases and the J gene end by 6 bases; junction bases not matched to a gene: 14. The CDR3 runs 17 residues. The CDR3 spells CASSPRLAGVTAVEQYF. CDR3 sequence (DNA): TGTGCCAGCAGCCCCAGACTAGCGGGGGTCACGGCGGTCGAGCAGTACTTC.

The chain has TRBV15 and TRBJ2-1, with TRBD2 identical over 10 bases. Germline CDR1 and CDR2: LNHNV and YYDKDF (reference sequence). V lost 1 base to trimming and J lost 4 bases; unmatched junction nucleotides: 4. The CDR3 length is 16 residues. CDR3 in amino acids: CATSRVRTSGYNEQFF. CDR3 in DNA: TGTGCCACCAGCAGAGTTCGGACTAGCGGATACAATGAGCAGTTCTTC.

The table lists this clone with a few counts. V gene TRBV6-6 combines with J gene TRBJ1-4; tentatively, D is TRBD1 (6 bases). The germline gives CDR1 MNHNY, CDR2 SVGAGI (reference sequence). This CDR3 contains 16 residues. With 5 bases removed from V and 4 bases from J, the gap between germline ends came to 17 bases. The CDR3 loop is CASSLGIGQINEKLFF. In nucleotides, the CDR3 is TGTGCCAGCAGTCTAGGGATCGGACAGATTAATGAAAAACTGTTTTTT.

CDR3 sequence (DNA): TGTGCCAGCAGCGTACGAGCGAGTTCTGAGCAGTTCTTC. Translation gives CASSVRASSEQFF. The rearrangement uses TRBV9 and TRBJ2-1; D is ambiguous. Trimming removed 1 base at V and 9 bases at J, with 11 bases between. This CDR3 region has 13 residues. CDR1 is SGDLS and CDR2 is YYNGEE in the germline V gene.

V is TRBV6-5 and J is TRBJ1-4, with TRBD1 matching over 9 bases. Germline V gene lookup returns CDR1 MNHEY and CDR2 SVGAGI. This CDR3 contains 15 residues. Losses at the gene ends were 6 bases for V and 3 bases for J; bases not matched to a gene: 5. As DNA, the CDR3 is TGTGCCAGCAGGCCAGGACAGGGGCCTAATGAAAAACTGTTTTTT. Its protein product is CASRPGQGPNEKLFF.

This chain joins TRBV7-9 and TRBJ2-1, with D perhaps matching TRBD2 (5 bases). CDR3 length equals 14 residues. Germline V gene sequence: CDR1 SEHNR, CDR2 FQNEAQ (reference sequence). V shed 5 bases and J shed 7 bases, with 15 bases lying between them. The CDR3 DNA is TGTGCCAGCAGCCTATCGTACGGACTGAATGAGCAGTTCTTC. It codes for CASSLSYGLNEQFF.

The chain is built from TRBV5-1 and TRBJ2-3, with a weak D call TRBD2 (5 bases). CDR3 length: 15 amino acids. Germline-derived CDR1 and CDR2 are SGHRS and YFSETQ. The V and J ends lost 1 base and 6 bases respectively, with 15 bases between them. This CDR3 reads CASSLFWRFADTQYF. CDR3 bases: TGCGCCAGCAGCTTGTTTTGGAGGTTTGCGGATACGCAGTATTTT.

The chain links TRBV5-1 to TRBJ1-2, with 8 positions matching TRBD1. The CDR3 loop spans 13 amino acids. Germline V gives CDR1 SGHRS, CDR2 YFSETQ. The V and J ends lost 3 bases and 8 bases, in that order; junction bases with no gene match: 6. The CDR3 bases are TGCGCCAGCAGCTCTGACAGGGGAGGAGGCTACACCTTC. It encodes CASSSDRGGGYTF. The full variable domain, completed using reference TRBV5-1 and TRBJ1-2, is KAGVTQTPRYLIKTRGQQVTLSCSPISGHRSVSWYQQTPGQGLQFLFEYFSETQRNKGNFPGRFSGRQFSNSRSEMNVSTLELGDSALYLCASSSDRGGGYTFGSGTRLTVV.

The CDR3, as DNA: TGTGCCAGCAGCGTAGGGGCTAGCGAGCTAAATGAGCAGTTCTTC. Protein product: CASSVGASELNEQFF. This sequence joins TRBV9 and TRBJ2-1, with D possibly being TRBD2 (6 bases). The CDR3 sequence is 15 residues long. V shed 0 bases and J shed 7 bases, with 14 bases lying between them. From germline, CDR1 is SGDLS and CDR2 YYNGEE.

The rearrangement links TRBV7-6 to TRBJ2-7; D may be TRBD2 (6 bases). V shed 0 bases and J shed 0 bases, with 12 bases lying between them. From germline, CDR1 is SGHVS and CDR2 FNYEAQ. The CDR3 has 16 residues. CDR3 protein: CASSLALRDSSYEQYF. For the CDR3, the DNA is TGTGCCAGCAGCTTAGCCCTCCGGGACTCCTCCTACGAGCAGTACTTC.

The chain couples TRBV7-2 to TRBJ2-1, with D perhaps TRBD2 (5 bases). The V end lost 2 bases, the J end lost 10 bases, and 12 bases lay between the germline ends. The CDR3 covers 13 residues. Per germline, CDR1 SGHTA and CDR2 FQGNSA. CDR3 residues: CASSLSLLAEQFF. The CDR3 nucleotides read TGTGCCAGCAGCTTAAGCCTCCTAGCAGAGCAGTTCTTC.

This chain's CDR3 is CASRGLAGTYNEQFF. CDR3 bases: TGTGCCAGCAGAGGACTAGCGGGAACCTACAATGAGCAGTTCTTC. The genes are TRBV6-1 and TRBJ2-1; 12 nucleotides agree with TRBD2. Germline V gives CDR1 MNHNS, CDR2 SASEGT. The CDR3 length is 15 residues. The J segment lost 2 bases and the V segment lost 6 bases, leaving 2 bases of the junction unmatched.

The count of this clone is one. The rearrangement uses TRBV7-9 and TRBJ1-1, with unresolved D. CDR1 and CDR2 (germline): SEHNR, FQNEAQ (reference sequence). Trimming pared 5 bases from V and 1 base from J, leaving 11 bases between. The CDR3 runs to 14 residues. CDR3 in DNA: TGTGCCAGCAGCGTAGGAGCGGGGAACACTGAAGCTTTCTTT. This translates into CASSVGAGNTEAFF.

The chain links TRBV5-6 to TRBJ1-5; the match to TRBD1 covers 10 bases. The CDR3 contains 15 residues. CDR1 and CDR2 (germline): SGHDT, YYEEEE. The V and J ends lost 4 bases and 6 bases, in that order; junction bases with no gene match: 7. CDR3 coding DNA: TGTGCCAGCAGCCAGACAGGGGGCTTCGGTCAGCCCCAGCATTTT. Translation gives CASSQTGGFGQPQHF.

The chain has TRBV2 and TRBJ2-2; D perhaps matches TRBD2 (6 bases). The CDR3 runs 12 residues. The germline V and J ends were trimmed by 6 bases and 7 bases, with 9 bases remaining between them. CDR1 is SNHLY, CDR2 FYNNEI, per germline. CDR3 in DNA: TGTGCCAGCAGGGGGCGGGACGGGGAGCTGTTTTTT. Translation gives CASRGRDGELFF. Filled out from reference TRBV2 and TRBJ2-2, the complete variable domain reads EPEVTQTPSHQVTQMGQEVILRCVPISNHLYFYWYRQILGQKVEFLVSFYNNEISEKSEIFDDQFSVERPDGSNFTLKIRSTKLEDSAMYFCASRGRDGELFFGEGSRLTVL.